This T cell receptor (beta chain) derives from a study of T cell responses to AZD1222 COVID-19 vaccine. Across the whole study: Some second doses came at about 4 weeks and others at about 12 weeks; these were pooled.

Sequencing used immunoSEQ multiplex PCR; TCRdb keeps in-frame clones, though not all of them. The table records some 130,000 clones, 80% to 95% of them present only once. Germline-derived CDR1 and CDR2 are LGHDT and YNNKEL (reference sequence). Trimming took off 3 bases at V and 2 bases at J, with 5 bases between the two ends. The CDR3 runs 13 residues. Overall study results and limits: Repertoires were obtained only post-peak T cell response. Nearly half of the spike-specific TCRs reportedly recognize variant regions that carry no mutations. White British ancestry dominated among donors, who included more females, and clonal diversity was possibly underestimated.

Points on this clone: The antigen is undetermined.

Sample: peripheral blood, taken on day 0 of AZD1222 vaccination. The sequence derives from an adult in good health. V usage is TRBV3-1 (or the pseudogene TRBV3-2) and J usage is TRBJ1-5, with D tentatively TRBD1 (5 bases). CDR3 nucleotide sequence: TGTGCCAGCAGCCACAGGGGCAATCAGCCCCAGCATTTT. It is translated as CASSHRGNQPQHF.